This record concerns one TCR beta chain sequence. Its antigen is undetermined. A read error may produce the germline difference seen at one junction end. This sample was taken from a study of cytomegalovirus exposure and HLA in healthy donors. On the study more broadly: Samples from HLA-typed donors yielded 65 million to 90 million unique TCRs in an early data release.

Study-level results: In most subjects, TCR beta sequences reportedly gave accurate predictions of HLA-A and HLA-B alleles. CMV serostatus alone was available as immune exposure information.

Germline V gene lookup returns CDR1 LNHDA and CDR2 SQIVND (reference sequence). This CDR3 spans 14 amino acids. The PCR used 60 Vbeta and 13 Jbeta primers. In the original analysis: Later analysis identified approximately 88 million unique TCR beta chains, approximately 10 million shared. Using immunoSEQ multiplex PCR, the repertoire was profiled, and TCRdb retains in-frame clones only, with some absent. That table gives V, J and clone size, and the DNA gave D and trimming. This sample yields 100,000 to 150,000 clones, of which over 65% are seen a single time; less than 4% belongs to the top ten. Input material: PBMCs. This clonotype was sampled from a man in his forties or fifties in good health and CMV-seropositive. J is TRBJ2-2 and V is TRBV19; 9 nucleotides line up with TRBD1. The CDR3 reads CASTIQGAPGELFF. DNA of the CDR3: TGTGCCAGTACTATACAGGGGGCTCCCGGGGAGCTGTTTTTT. Drawing the rest from reference TRBV19 and TRBJ2-2, the complete variable domain is DGGITQSPKYLFRKEGQNVTLSCEQNLNHDAMYWYRQDPGQGLRLIYYSQIVNDFQKGDIAEGYSVSREKKESFPLTVTSAQKNPTAFYLCASTIQGAPGELFFGEGSRLTVL.